A single sample gave rise to the 31 T cell receptor beta chains below, sequenced in a study of T cell repertoires in cytomegalovirus infection. Which antigens these TCRs recognize remains unknown. TCRdb processed the reads anew with MiXCR; each CDR3 protein has one entry. The table has some 350,000 distinct CDR3 sequences, roughly 34% seen once. The starting material was cultured PBMCs, obtained from culture after CMV antigen stimulation. These receptors all come from a human donor in good health (CMV status not recorded). Some clones in this sample may be carry-over from other donors' samples.

This clonotype came up many times. The V call is TRBV7-6, the J call TRBJ2-1; 8 positions agree with TRBD2. Germline V gene lookup returns CDR1 SGHVS and CDR2 FNYEAQ. CDR3 length equals 15 residues. Trimming at V came to 0 bases and at J to 9 bases, leaving 7 bases not matched to a gene. The chain's CDR3 is CASSLALGREGEQFF. The CDR3 nucleotides are TGTGCCAGCAGCTTAGCGTTGGGACGGGAGGGTGAGCAGTTCTTC.

This clonotype has only a few counts. CDR3 nucleotide sequence: TGCAGTGCTAAGACAGCGCTGAACTATGGCTACACCTTC. Translating gives CSAKTALNYGYTF. The rearrangement uses TRBV20-1 and TRBJ1-2, with a tentative D call TRBD1 (5 bases). The germline V gene has CDR1 DFQATT and CDR2 SNEGSKA (reference sequence). The CDR3 consists of 13 residues. Between the trimmed V and J ends, which lost 4 bases and 2 bases, there was a span of 11 bases.

This clonotype was detected a few times. This rearrangement joins TRBV6-5 to TRBJ1-6, with D unclear. Germline assignment: CDR1 MNHEY and CDR2 SVGAGI. This CDR3 region has 16 residues. V was shortened by 2 bases and J by 9 bases, with 17 bases between the two germline ends. The CDR3 nucleotides are TGTGCCAGCAGTTACAGGCCAGTCCCAGACCTTTCACCCCTCCACTTT. This sequence encodes CASSYRPVPDLSPLHF.

The rearrangement links TRBV2 to TRBJ1-4, with D possibly TRBD1 on 6 matching bases. CDR3 length: 15 amino acids. Germline lookup yields CDR1 SNHLY and CDR2 FYNNEI. V lost 4 bases and J lost 4, with 13 bases in between. Here the CDR3 DNA reads TGTGCCAGCAGTGTTTGGACAGAAGGTAATGAAAAACTGTTTTTT. It encodes CASSVWTEGNEKLFF.

The rearrangement joins TRBV4-1 to TRBJ2-2; D uncertain. Germline V lookup: CDR1 MGHRA, CDR2 YSYEKL. The CDR3 has 15 residues. Trimming stripped 5 bases from V and 4 bases from J, with 14 bases between. Here the CDR3 reads CASSTVVGSTGELFF. The DNA of the CDR3 is TGCGCCAGCAGCACAGTCGTCGGCAGCACCGGGGAGCTGTTTTTT.

This clonotype was picked up a small number of times. The rearrangement uses TRBV4-2 and TRBJ2-1, with 10 bases fitting TRBD2. This CDR3 contains 15 residues. J gave up 9 bases and V 0 bases, and 5 bases lay outside the gene matches. Germline V CDR1 and CDR2: LGHNA, YNFKEQ. CDR3 region: CASSQDTSGKTEQFF. The CDR3 DNA reads TGTGCCAGCAGCCAAGACACTAGCGGGAAAACTGAGCAGTTCTTC.

The chain couples TRBV5-4 to TRBJ2-2; the match to TRBD1 covers 8 bases. Germline V gives CDR1 SGHNT, CDR2 YYREEE (reference sequence). The CDR3 totals 15 residues. Losses at the gene ends were 2 bases for V and 7 bases for J; bases not matched to a gene: 7. CDR3 nucleotide sequence: TGTGCCAGCAGCTTCCGCAGGGGGCCGGGCGGGGAGCTGTTTTTT. This encodes CASSFRRGPGGELFF.

The gene calls are TRBV7-4 and TRBJ1-1; D remains unclear. The CDR3 is made up of 15 amino acids. Trimming shortened V by 7 bases and J by 1 base, and 16 bases separated the two germline ends. Germline loops: CDR1 SGHVT, CDR2 SQSDAQ. The CDR3 loop is CASTRLAVANTEAFF. CDR3 bases: TGTGCCAGCACCAGGTTAGCGGTCGCGAACACTGAAGCTTTCTTT.

This clonotype was detected only a few times. V usage is TRBV20-1 and J usage is TRBJ2-2, with D maybe TRBD2 (7 bases). The CDR3 runs 15 residues. The germline gives CDR1 DFQATT, CDR2 SNEGSKA (reference sequence). V gave up 1 base and J gave up 1 base, with 10 bases separating them. The chain's CDR3 is CSARVGGQNTGELFF. The CDR3 bases are TGCAGTGCTAGAGTCGGGGGGCAGAACACCGGGGAGCTGTTTTTT.

This clonotype has more than one count but fewer than ten. A much more abundant neighbour one base away suggests this may be a read error. The CDR3 DNA reads as TGTGCCAGCAGCTTAGACAGGGTGTCAGATACGCAGTATTTT. It is translated as CASSLDRVSDTQYF. J is TRBJ2-3 and V is TRBV11-2; TRBD1 might be the D (5 bases). CDR3 length: 14 amino acids. The germline V gene encodes CDR1 SGHAT and CDR2 FQNNGV. Trimming stripped 0 bases from V and 4 bases from J, with 8 bases between.

The chain combines TRBV7-2 with TRBJ2-6; 8 bases map to TRBD1. The ends lost 3 bases at V and 0 bases at J; junction bases unmatched: 7. CDR1 is SGHTA, CDR2 FQGNSA, per germline. The CDR3 consists of 18 residues. DNA for the CDR3: TGTGCCAGCAGCTTCTTTCGGACAGGGAGCTCTGGGGCCAACGTCCTGACTTTC. Amino acid sequence: CASSFFRTGSSGANVLTF.

This chain connects TRBV29-1 to TRBJ1-1, with 7 bases fitting TRBD1. V gave up 7 bases and J gave up 5 bases; unmatched junction bases: 7. CDR1 and CDR2 from the germline V gene are SQVTM and ANQGSEA. The CDR3 extends over 12 amino acids. CDR3 sequence (DNA): TGCAGCGGGCAGACAGGGACGACTGAAGCTTTCTTT. Its translation is CSGQTGTTEAFF.

This clonotype was detected a few times. The chain joins TRBV19 to TRBJ1-5, with a possible D match to TRBD1 (5 bases). This CDR3 has 17 amino acids. Trimming left V 8 bases short and J 2 bases short, with 22 bases between. Germline V lookup: CDR1 LNHDA, CDR2 SQIVND (reference sequence). CDR3 bases: TGTGCCAGTCTTCCCCAACTCGGTTCGGGGGGCAATCAGCCCCAGCATTTT. It translates to CASLPQLGSGGNQPQHF.

The chain carries TRBV12-5 and TRBJ1-1; D is uncertain. The ends were cut back, 1 base at V and 2 bases at J, with 2 bases in the middle. Germline V gene lookup returns CDR1 LGHNT and CDR2 FRNRAP. The CDR3 covers 12 residues. CDR3 sequence: CASGLANTEAFF. CDR3 DNA: TGTGCTAGTGGTTTGGCCAACACTGAAGCTTTCTTT.

The chain joins TRBV30 to TRBJ2-1; 10 bases map to TRBD2. The CDR3 consists of 18 residues. Per the germline V gene, CDR1 is GTSNPN and CDR2 is SVGIG (reference sequence). V was clipped by 5 bases and J by 4 bases; unmatched bases: 17. CDR3 residues: CAWGPRSGRALSYNEQFF. DNA of the CDR3: TGTGCCTGGGGTCCCAGGAGCGGGAGGGCTCTTTCATACAATGAGCAGTTCTTC.

The sample holds a few counts of this clonotype. The rearrangement links TRBV28 to TRBJ2-7, with D hard to call. The CDR3 covers 12 residues. Trimming took 10 bases from V and 0 from J, leaving 10 bases between them. Germline V gene lookup returns CDR1 MDHEN and CDR2 SYDVKM. The CDR3: CATRSGSYEQYF. The CDR3 DNA reads as TGTGCCACTCGCAGTGGCTCCTACGAGCAGTACTTC. Based on the CDR3 plus reference TRBV28 and TRBJ2-7, the full variable domain is DVKVTQSSRYLVKRTGEKVFLECVQDMDHENMFWYRQDPGLGLRLIYFSYDVKMKEKGDIPEGYSVSREKKERFSLILESASTNQTSMYLCATRSGSYEQYFGPGTRLTVT.

The V gene is TRBV6-1, the J gene TRBJ2-4; D might be TRBD1 or TRBD2, each matching 6 bases. The germline V gene has CDR1 MNHNS and CDR2 SASEGT. Trimming pared 5 bases from V and 0 bases from J, leaving 17 bases between. The CDR3 totals 17 residues. CDR3: CASSPARGHLAKNIQYF. The DNA for the CDR3 is TGTGCCAGCAGTCCAGCTCGGGGGCATCTAGCCAAAAACATTCAGTACTTC.

This chain joins TRBV12-3 or TRBV12-4 and TRBJ2-3; TRBD1 or TRBD2 may be the D gene (5 bases each). Trimming removed 6 bases at V and 11 bases at J, with 21 bases between. CDR3 length: 14 amino acids. In nucleotides, the CDR3 is TGTGCCAGCAGCCTGTCCGGGACCCCCTCTTGGCAGTATTTT. Protein: CASSLSGTPSWQYF.

The chain couples TRBV15 to TRBJ2-5; D uncertain. Germline values: CDR1 LNHNV, CDR2 YYDKDF (reference sequence). Trimming stripped 2 bases from V and 3 bases from J, with 7 bases between. CDR3 length equals 13 residues. The CDR3 is CATSRPVKETQYF. DNA of the CDR3: TGTGCCACCAGCAGACCAGTAAAAGAGACCCAGTACTTC.

The V call is TRBV7-2, the J call TRBJ1-1; D is uncertain. Trimming shortened V by 3 bases and J by 3 bases, and 5 bases separated the two germline ends. Germline values: CDR1 SGHTA, CDR2 FQGNSA. This CDR3 comprises 12 residues. The CDR3 loop is CASSFLYTEAFF. Written as DNA, the CDR3 is TGTGCCAGCAGCTTTCTTTACACTGAAGCTTTCTTT.

V usage is TRBV19 and J usage is TRBJ2-1; TRBD2 matches at 9 bases. The CDR3 runs to 12 residues. Germline CDR1 and CDR2: LNHDA and SQIVND (reference sequence). V gave up 8 bases and J gave up 7 bases; unmatched junction bases: 3. The CDR3 spells CASLAGYNEQFF. In DNA form, the CDR3 reads TGTGCCAGTCTAGCGGGGTATAATGAGCAGTTCTTC.

This clonotype appeared a few times. The rearrangement uses TRBV7-2 and TRBJ2-7; TRBD1 matches at 9 bases. This CDR3 is 14 amino acids long. Germline values: CDR1 SGHTA, CDR2 FQGNSA. V lost 5 bases and J lost 3; bases outside the gene matches: 5. The CDR3 region has the DNA TGTGCCAGCAGCGTGGACAGGGGATTCTACGAGCAGTACTTC. It yields the protein CASSVDRGFYEQYF.

Only a few counts were recorded for this clonotype. The J gene is TRBJ2-2, the V gene TRBV6-1, with TRBD2 identical over 9 bases. The CDR3 sequence is 17 residues long. From germline, CDR1 is MNHNS and CDR2 SASEGT. Unmatched junction bases numbered 13, after V lost 6 bases and J lost 5 bases. The CDR3 spells CASSWGSAGGKTGELFF. The CDR3 nucleotides are TGTGCCAGCAGCTGGGGGTCGGCGGGAGGGAAGACCGGGGAGCTGTTTTTT.

This clonotype was picked up a small number of times. The chain couples TRBV6-1 to TRBJ2-1; TRBD1 agrees at 7 bases. The CDR3 extends over 16 amino acids. V lost 5 bases and J lost 0; bases outside the gene matches: 7. Germline lookup yields CDR1 MNHNS and CDR2 SASEGT. CDR3 in amino acids: CASSPDRAPSYNEQFF. The CDR3 DNA reads TGTGCCAGCAGTCCAGACAGGGCCCCCTCCTACAATGAGCAGTTCTTC.

There are a few counts of this clonotype. This chain links TRBV7-2 with TRBJ2-5, with a possible D match to TRBD2 (6 bases). Germline V CDR1 and CDR2: SGHTA, FQGNSA. The CDR3 covers 14 residues. The V and J ends lost 3 bases and 8 bases respectively, with 16 bases between them. The CDR3 sequence: CASSLGGSGGTQYF. The DNA of the CDR3 is TGTGCCAGCAGCTTGGGGGGTAGCGGAGGAACCCAGTACTTC.

This clonotype was detected only a few times. The V and J genes are TRBV7-3 and TRBJ1-1, with a weak D call TRBD1 (5 bases). Trimming took 2 bases from V and 7 from J, leaving 11 bases between them. The CDR3 has 13 residues. Per germline, CDR1 SGHTA and CDR2 FQGTGA. CDR3 in DNA: TGTGCCAGCAGCTTAGGGCGGGGGGTTGAAGCTTTCTTT. Its translation: CASSLGRGVEAFF.

This clonotype was seen more than once but under ten times. The CDR3 region is CSASTASYEQYF. CDR3 in DNA: TGCAGTGCTAGCACGGCCTCCTACGAGCAGTACTTC. The chain links TRBV20-1 to TRBJ2-7; D not certain. CDR1 is DFQATT, CDR2 SNEGSKA, per germline (reference sequence). The CDR3 runs to 12 residues. V dropped 3 bases and J dropped 0 bases, with 6 bases sitting between them.

The rearrangement links TRBV7-9 to TRBJ1-1, with D perhaps TRBD1 (5 bases). This CDR3 region has 16 residues. The V and J ends lost 3 bases and 4 bases respectively, with 18 bases between them. CDR1 and CDR2 from the germline V gene are SEHNR and FQNEAQ (reference sequence). The CDR3 is CASSFLGGRTRTEAFF. CDR3 nucleotide sequence: TGTGCCAGCAGCTTTCTGGGGGGGAGGACCCGCACTGAAGCTTTCTTT.

V gene TRBV5-1 combines with J gene TRBJ2-5, with D perhaps being TRBD1 or TRBD2 (5 bases each). Germline V CDR1 and CDR2: SGHRS, YFSETQ. This CDR3 comprises 15 residues. V was shortened by 4 bases and J by 1 base, with 14 bases between the two germline ends. The CDR3 loop is CASSLRPGAQETQYF. DNA for the CDR3: TGCGCCAGCAGCCTACGACCCGGGGCCCAAGAGACCCAGTACTTC.

This clonotype was found a few times. The junction does not match germline at one end; this may be a read error. V gene TRBV4-1 combines with J gene TRBJ2-3; TRBD2 agrees at 10 bases. The CDR3 runs 16 residues. CDR1 is MGHRA, CDR2 YSYEKL, per germline. The CDR3 DNA is TGTGCCAGCAGCCAAGACCTAGCGGGAGTGGCAGATACGCAGTATTTT. Amino acid sequence: CASSQDLAGVADTQYF.

The chain recombines TRBV19 with TRBJ2-2; 10 nucleotides agree with TRBD1. Trimming cost V 5 bases and J 6 bases; bases outside gene matches: 9. The CDR3 is 16 residues long. Germline V lookup: CDR1 LNHDA, CDR2 SQIVND (reference sequence). The CDR3 loop is CASSPKTGGGSGELFF. The CDR3 DNA reads TGTGCCAGTAGTCCAAAGACAGGGGGCGGTTCCGGGGAGCTGTTTTTT.